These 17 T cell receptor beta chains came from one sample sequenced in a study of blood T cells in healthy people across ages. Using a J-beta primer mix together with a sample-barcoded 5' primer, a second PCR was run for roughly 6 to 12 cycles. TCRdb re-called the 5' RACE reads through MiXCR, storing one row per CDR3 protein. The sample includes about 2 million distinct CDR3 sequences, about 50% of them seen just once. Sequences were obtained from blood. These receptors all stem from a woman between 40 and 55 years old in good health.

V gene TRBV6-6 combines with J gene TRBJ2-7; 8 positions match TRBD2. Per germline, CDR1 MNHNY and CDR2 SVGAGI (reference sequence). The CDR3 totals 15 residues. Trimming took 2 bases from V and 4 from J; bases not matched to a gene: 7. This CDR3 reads CASSYERGTIYEQYF. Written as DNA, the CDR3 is TGTGCCAGCAGTTACGAGCGGGGGACTATATACGAGCAGTACTTC.

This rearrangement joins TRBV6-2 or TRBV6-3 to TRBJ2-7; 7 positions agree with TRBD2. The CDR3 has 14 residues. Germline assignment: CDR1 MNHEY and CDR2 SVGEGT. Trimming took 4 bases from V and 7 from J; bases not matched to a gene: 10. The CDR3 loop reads CASSWTRVTREQYF. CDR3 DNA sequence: TGTGCCAGCAGTTGGACTAGAGTAACGCGGGAGCAGTACTTC.

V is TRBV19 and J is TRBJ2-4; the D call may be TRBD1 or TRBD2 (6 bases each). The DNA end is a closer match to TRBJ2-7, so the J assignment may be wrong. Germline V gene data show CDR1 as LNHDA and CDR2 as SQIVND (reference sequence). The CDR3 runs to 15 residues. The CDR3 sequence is CASSIFRGETYEQYF. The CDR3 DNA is TGTGCCAGTAGTATTTTTAGGGGGGAAACCTACGAGCAGTACTTC.

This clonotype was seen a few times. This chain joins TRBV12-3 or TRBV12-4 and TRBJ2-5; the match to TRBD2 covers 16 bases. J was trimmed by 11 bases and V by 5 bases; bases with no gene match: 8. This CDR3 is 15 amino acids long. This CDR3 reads CASSPGLAGGQEQYF. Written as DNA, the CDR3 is TGTGCCAGCAGTCCGGGACTAGCGGGGGGGCAGGAGCAGTACTTC.

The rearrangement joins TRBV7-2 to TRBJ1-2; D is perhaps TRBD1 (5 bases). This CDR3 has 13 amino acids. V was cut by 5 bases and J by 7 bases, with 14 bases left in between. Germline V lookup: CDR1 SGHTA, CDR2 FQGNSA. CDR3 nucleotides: TGTGCCAGCAGCCCCCCGGACGGGGGTGGCTACACCTTC. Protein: CASSPPDGGGYTF. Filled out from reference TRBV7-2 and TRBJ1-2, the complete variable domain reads GAGVSQSPSNKVTEKGKDVELRCDPISGHTALYWYRQSLGQGLEFLIYFQGNSAPDKSGLPSDRFSAERTGGSVSTLTIQRTQQEDSAVYLCASSPPDGGGYTFGSGTRLTVV.

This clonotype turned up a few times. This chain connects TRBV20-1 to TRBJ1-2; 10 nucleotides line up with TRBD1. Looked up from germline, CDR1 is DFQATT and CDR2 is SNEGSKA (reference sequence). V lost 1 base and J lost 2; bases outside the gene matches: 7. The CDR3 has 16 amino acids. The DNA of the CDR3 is TGCAGTGCTAGAGTTGGGGACAGGGGAATCAACTATGGCTACACCTTC. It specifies CSARVGDRGINYGYTF.

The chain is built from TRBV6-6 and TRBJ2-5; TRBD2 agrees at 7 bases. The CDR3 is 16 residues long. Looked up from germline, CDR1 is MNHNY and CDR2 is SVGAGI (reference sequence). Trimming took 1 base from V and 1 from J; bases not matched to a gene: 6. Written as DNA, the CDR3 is TGTGCCAGCAGTTACTTGGGAGGGAACATCCAAGAGACCCAGTACTTC. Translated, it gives CASSYLGGNIQETQYF.

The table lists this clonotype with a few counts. This CDR3 is CASSQVQRLAGTQETQYF. CDR3 coding DNA: TGTGCCAGCAGCCAAGTGCAGCGCCTAGCGGGGACCCAAGAGACCCAGTACTTC. V is TRBV3-1 and J is TRBJ2-5; 9 bases align to TRBD2. The V segment lost 1 base and the J segment 1 base; nucleotides outside the gene matches: 10. Germline V gene lookup returns CDR1 LGHDT and CDR2 YNNKEL (reference sequence). The CDR3 extends over 18 amino acids.

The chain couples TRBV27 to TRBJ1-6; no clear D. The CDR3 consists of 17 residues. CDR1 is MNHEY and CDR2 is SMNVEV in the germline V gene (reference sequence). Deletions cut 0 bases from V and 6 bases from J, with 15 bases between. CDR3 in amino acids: CASSLSTGRDANSPLHF. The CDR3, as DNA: TGTGCCAGCAGTTTATCGACGGGGAGGGATGCTAATTCACCCCTCCACTTT.

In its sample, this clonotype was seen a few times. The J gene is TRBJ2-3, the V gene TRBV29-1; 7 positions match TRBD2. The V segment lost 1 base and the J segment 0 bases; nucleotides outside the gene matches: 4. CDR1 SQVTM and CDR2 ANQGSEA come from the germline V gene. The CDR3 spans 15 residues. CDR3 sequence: CSVEGGLTSTDTQYF. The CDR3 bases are TGCAGCGTTGAAGGGGGACTAACTAGCACAGATACGCAGTATTTT.

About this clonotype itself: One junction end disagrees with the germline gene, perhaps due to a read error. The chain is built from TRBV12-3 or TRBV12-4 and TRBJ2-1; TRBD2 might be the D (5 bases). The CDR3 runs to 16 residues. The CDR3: CASRPRTGWGYSEQFF. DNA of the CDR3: TGTGCCAGCAGGCCACGGACTGGGTGGGGTTACAGTGAGCAGTTCTTC.

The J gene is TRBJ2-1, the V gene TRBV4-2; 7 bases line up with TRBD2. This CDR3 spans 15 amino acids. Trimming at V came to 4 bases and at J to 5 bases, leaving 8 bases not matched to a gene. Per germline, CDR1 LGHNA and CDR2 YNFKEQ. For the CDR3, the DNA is TGTGCCAGCAGCCCCCGGTCTAGCGGTCACAATGAGCAGTTCTTC. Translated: CASSPRSSGHNEQFF.

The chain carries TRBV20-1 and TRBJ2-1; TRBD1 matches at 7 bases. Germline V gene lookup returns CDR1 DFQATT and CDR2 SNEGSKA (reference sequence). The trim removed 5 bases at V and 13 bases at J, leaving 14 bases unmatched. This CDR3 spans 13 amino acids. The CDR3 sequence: CSAPGTAQETQFF. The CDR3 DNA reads TGCAGTGCTCCCGGGACAGCACAAGAGACCCAGTTCTTC.

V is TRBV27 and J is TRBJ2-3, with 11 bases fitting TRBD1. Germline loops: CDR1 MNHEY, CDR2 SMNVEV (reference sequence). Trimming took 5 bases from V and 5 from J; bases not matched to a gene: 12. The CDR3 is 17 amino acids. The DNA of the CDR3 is TGTGCCAGCAGTCCAATGTTCGGGACAGGGGGTATAGATACGCAGTATTTT. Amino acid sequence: CASSPMFGTGGIDTQYF.

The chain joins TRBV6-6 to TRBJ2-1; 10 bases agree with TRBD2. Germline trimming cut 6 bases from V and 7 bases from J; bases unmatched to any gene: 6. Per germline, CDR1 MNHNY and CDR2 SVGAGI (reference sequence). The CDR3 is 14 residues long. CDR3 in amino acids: CASRASGGGNEQFF. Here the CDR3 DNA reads TGTGCCAGCAGAGCTAGCGGGGGTGGTAATGAGCAGTTCTTC.

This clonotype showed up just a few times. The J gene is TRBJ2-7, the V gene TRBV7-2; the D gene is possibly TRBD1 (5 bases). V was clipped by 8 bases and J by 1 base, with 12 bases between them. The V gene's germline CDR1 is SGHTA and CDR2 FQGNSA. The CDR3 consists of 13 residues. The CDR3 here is CASGAVGSYEQYF. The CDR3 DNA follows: TGTGCCAGCGGGGCAGTAGGTTCCTACGAGCAGTACTTC.

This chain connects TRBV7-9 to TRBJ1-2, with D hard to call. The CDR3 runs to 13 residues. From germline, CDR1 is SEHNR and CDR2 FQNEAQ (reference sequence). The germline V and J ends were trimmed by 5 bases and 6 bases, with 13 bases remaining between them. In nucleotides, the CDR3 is TGTGCCAGCAGCGTAGTGCGGCTAGATGGCTACACCTTC. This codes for CASSVVRLDGYTF.